This T cell receptor beta chain was recorded in a study of T cells in Graves' hyperthyroidism and ophthalmopathy. Study in general: Initial diagnosis, before any treatment, was when peripheral blood was collected.

RNA transcripts gave rise to amplified TCR beta CDR3 regions. First-round RT-PCR with HTBI primers amplified the TCR CDR3 region. TCRdb analysed the multiplex PCR reads with MiXCR anew, one entry per CDR3 protein. The sample carries around 340,000 distinct CDR3 sequences, roughly a sixth recorded once. V lost 3 bases, J lost 3 bases, and 15 bases lay in between. Germline CDR1 and CDR2: LGHDT and YNNKEL (reference sequence). The CDR3 covers 15 residues. The V and J genes are TRBV3-1 and TRBJ2-7, with a tentative D call TRBD2 (7 bases). This clonotype was sampled from a woman in her twenties or thirties with Graves' hyperthyroidism that later progressed to Graves' ophthalmopathy. Sequenced sample: blood. The CDR3 protein is CASSQGGGGNYEQYF. CDR3 sequence (DNA): TGTGCCAGCAGCCAGGGGGGAGGGGGAAACTACGAGCAGTACTTC.